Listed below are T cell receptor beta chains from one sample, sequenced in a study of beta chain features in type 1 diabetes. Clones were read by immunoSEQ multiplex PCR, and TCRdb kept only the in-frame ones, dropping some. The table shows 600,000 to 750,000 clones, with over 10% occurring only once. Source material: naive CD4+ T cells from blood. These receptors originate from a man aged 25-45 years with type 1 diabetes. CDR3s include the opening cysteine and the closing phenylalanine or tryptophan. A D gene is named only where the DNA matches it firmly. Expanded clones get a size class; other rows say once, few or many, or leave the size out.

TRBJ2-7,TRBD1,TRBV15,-,CATSRPGQSYEQYF,TGTGCCACCAGCCGCCCGGGACAGTCGTACGAGCAGTACTTC
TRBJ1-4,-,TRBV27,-,CASSLIQGPNEKLFF,TGTGCCAGCAGTCTCATACAGGGACCTAATGAAAAACTGTTTTTT
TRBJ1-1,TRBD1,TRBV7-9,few,CASSPGQGETEAFF,TGTGCCAGCAGCCCGGGACAGGGAGAAACTGAAGCTTTCTTT
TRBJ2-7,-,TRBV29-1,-,CSVRHWGDPYEQYF,TGCAGCGTCCGACACTGGGGGGACCCCTACGAGCAGTACTTC
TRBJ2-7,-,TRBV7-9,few,CASSLTGRGEQYF,TGTGCCAGCAGCTTAACAGGTCGGGGCGAGCAGTACTTC
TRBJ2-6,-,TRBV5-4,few,CASSADIGANVLTF,TGTGCCAGCAGCGCGGACATTGGGGCCAACGTCCTGACTTTC
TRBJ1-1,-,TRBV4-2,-,CASSQAGAREGTEAFF,TGTGCCAGCAGCCAAGCTGGGGCCCGCGAGGGGACTGAAGCTTTCTTT
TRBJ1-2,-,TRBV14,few,CASSQDRQTSGGYTF,TGTGCCAGCAGCCAAGATCGACAGACCAGCGGGGGCTACACCTTC
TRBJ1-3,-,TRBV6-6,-,CASSSRISGNTIYF,TGTGCCAGCAGTTCACGGATCTCTGGAAACACCATATATTTT
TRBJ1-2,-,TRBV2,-,CASTSGVNYGYTF,TGTGCCAGCACCTCGGGGGTAAACTATGGCTACACCTTC
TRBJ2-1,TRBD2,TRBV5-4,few,CASSLADLSGGYEQFF,TGTGCCAGCAGCTTGGCCGATTTAAGCGGGGGTTATGAGCAGTTCTTC
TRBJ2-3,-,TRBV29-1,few,CSVEENRGMYF,TGCAGCGTTGAGGAGAATCGGGGCATGTATTTT
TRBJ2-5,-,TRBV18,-,CASSLTGVQETQYF,TGTGCCAGCTCCCTGACCGGCGTCCAAGAGACCCAGTACTTC
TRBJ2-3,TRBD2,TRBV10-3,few,CAITLTSGGATTQYF,TGTGCCATCACCTTGACTAGCGGGGGGGCCACCACGCAGTATTTT
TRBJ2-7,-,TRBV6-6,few,CASRDRRTYEQYF,TGTGCCAGCAGGGACAGAAGAACCTACGAGCAGTACTTC
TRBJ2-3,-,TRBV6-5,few,CASSSTTDTQYF,TGTGCCAGCAGTTCCACCACAGATACGCAGTATTTT
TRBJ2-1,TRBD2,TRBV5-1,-,CASSLALTSENNEQFF,TGCGCCAGCAGCTTGGCGTTAACTAGCGAAAACAATGAGCAGTTCTTC
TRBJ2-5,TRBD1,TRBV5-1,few,CASSVGTAQETQYF,TGCGCCAGCAGCGTCGGGACAGCACAAGAGACCCAGTACTTC
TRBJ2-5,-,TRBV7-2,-,CASSIRETQYF,TGTGCCAGCAGTATAAGAGAGACCCAGTACTTC
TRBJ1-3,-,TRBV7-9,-,CASSLAGTQEGNTIYF,TGTGCCAGCAGCTTAGCCGGGACACAGGAGGGAAACACCATATATTTT
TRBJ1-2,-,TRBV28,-,CASSLSPYGYTF,TGTGCCAGCAGTCTCTCCCCCTATGGCTACACCTTC
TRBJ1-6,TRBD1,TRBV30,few,CAWSSEGANSPLHF,TGTGCCTGGAGTTCCGAGGGGGCGAATTCACCCCTCCACTTT
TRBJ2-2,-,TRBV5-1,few,CASSLAGVTGELFF,TGCGCCAGCAGCTTAGCAGGGGTCACCGGGGAGCTGTTTTTT
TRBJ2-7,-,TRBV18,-,CASSPQLSSYEQYF,TGTGCCAGCTCACCTCAGCTTAGCTCCTACGAGCAGTACTTC
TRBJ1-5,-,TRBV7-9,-,CASTPGTNQPQHF,TGTGCCAGCACCCCAGGGACCAATCAGCCCCAGCATTTT
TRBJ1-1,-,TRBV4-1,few,CASSQDRNTEAFF,TGCGCCAGCAGCCAAGATAGGAACACTGAAGCTTTCTTT
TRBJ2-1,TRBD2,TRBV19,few,CATIGSGGASNEQFF,TGTGCCACCATCGGTAGCGGGGGGGCCAGCAATGAGCAGTTCTTC
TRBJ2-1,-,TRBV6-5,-,CASKTWKGAYNEQFF,TGTGCCAGCAAAACTTGGAAGGGAGCCTACAATGAGCAGTTCTTC